What follows are 20 T cell receptor beta chains derived from one specimen sequenced in a study of cytomegalovirus exposure and HLA in healthy donors. In the PCR, 60 Vbeta and 13 Jbeta primers were used. Profiled with immunoSEQ multiplex PCR; TCRdb holds only in-frame clones, not every one. The table lists some 88,000 clones, 55% to 75% of them singletons. The sample consisted of PBMCs. The receptors here all came from a woman aged 18-30 years in good health and CMV-seropositive.

The J gene is TRBJ2-3, the V gene TRBV25-1, with 10 positions matching TRBD2. In germline, CDR1 is MGHDK, CDR2 SYGVNS. The CDR3 runs 16 residues. Trimming cost V 1 base and J 5 bases; bases outside gene matches: 6. CDR3 amino acids: CASSEWGLAGGDTQYF. The CDR3, as DNA: TGTGCCAGCAGTGAATGGGGGTTAGCGGGAGGAGATACGCAGTATTTT.

CDR3 DNA sequence: TGTGCCAGCAGGGATGTAAGCGGGGGCCGCTACAATGAGCAGTTCTTC. Its protein is CASRDVSGGRYNEQFF. The rearrangement uses TRBV28 and TRBJ2-1; 8 bases agree with TRBD2. Trimming at V came to 6 bases and at J to 3 bases, leaving 10 bases not matched to a gene. This CDR3 is 16 amino acids long. From germline, CDR1 is MDHEN and CDR2 SYDVKM.

The chain has TRBV29-1 and TRBJ1-2, with D unresolved. The V gene's germline CDR1 is SQVTM and CDR2 ANQGSEA. The CDR3 is made up of 15 amino acids. V was cut by 4 bases and J by 6 bases, with 21 bases left in between. The CDR3 DNA reads TGCAGCGTTGTCAATATCCCCGCGCAACTGGATGGCTACACCTTC. It yields the protein CSVVNIPAQLDGYTF. Full variable domain (rest looked up from reference TRBV29-1 and TRBJ1-2): SAVISQKPSRDICQRGTSLTIQCQVDSQVTMMFWYRQQPGQSLTLIATANQGSEATYESGFVIDKFPISRPNLTFSTLTVSNMSPEDSSIYLCSVVNIPAQLDGYTFGSGTRLTVV.

V and J are TRBV11-2 and TRBJ1-4; tentatively, D is TRBD1 (5 bases). CDR3 size: 18 residues. The germline V gene encodes CDR1 SGHAT and CDR2 FQNNGV. The germline V and J ends were trimmed by 5 bases and 2 bases, with 21 bases remaining between them. CDR3 bases: TGTGCCAGCAGCAGTCCGCGGGAGGGGATCGGGACTAATGAAAAACTGTTTTTT. It codes for CASSSPREGIGTNEKLFF.

The rearrangement uses TRBV29-1 and TRBJ1-2; D is perhaps TRBD1 (5 bases). The CDR3 is made up of 12 amino acids. V was shortened by 7 bases and J by 2 bases, with 11 bases between the two germline ends. The germline CDR1 and CDR2 sequences are SQVTM and ANQGSEA. Here the CDR3 DNA reads TGCAGCGCTGCGGCAGGGAACTATGGCTACACCTTC. Amino acid sequence: CSAAAGNYGYTF.

V and J are TRBV6-5 and TRBJ2-7; tentative D call: TRBD2 (6 bases). Germline V gene lookup returns CDR1 MNHEY and CDR2 SVGAGI. The CDR3 runs 13 residues. V was clipped by 10 bases and J by 4 bases, with 17 bases between them. The DNA of the CDR3 is TGTGCCACCAACGGGATGGGAGGATACGAGCAGTACTTC. It is translated as CATNGMGGYEQYF.

V is TRBV12-2 and J is TRBJ2-7; the table's D call, TRBD1, has no DNA check behind it. TRBV12-2 is a known pseudogene. CDR3 length equals 15 residues. The CDR3 nucleotides are TGTGCAAGTCGCTTAGCTGACAGGACAACAGACGAGCAGTACTTC. Its translation is CASRLADRTTDEQYF.

The chain carries TRBV7-9 and TRBJ2-3, with D possibly being TRBD2 (5 bases). Germline V lookup: CDR1 SEHNR, CDR2 FQNEAQ (reference sequence). Deletions cut 1 base from V and 5 bases from J, with 10 bases between. The CDR3 length is 14 residues. The CDR3 DNA reads TGTGCCAGCAGCTTAGAGAGAGCGGAAGATACGCAGTATTTT. This translates into CASSLERAEDTQYF.

The chain employs TRBV11-2 and TRBJ2-7; TRBD2 might be the D (6 bases). The CDR3 runs to 16 residues. The germline CDR1 and CDR2 sequences are SGHAT and FQNNGV. The germline V and J ends were trimmed by 2 bases and 0 bases, with 14 bases remaining between them. CDR3 nucleotide sequence: TGTGCCAGCAGCTTAACCGGGACTCTGAGCTCCTACGAGCAGTACTTC. Its protein product is CASSLTGTLSSYEQYF.

The chain uses TRBV19 and TRBJ1-2; 8 nucleotides align to TRBD1. The CDR3 contains 14 residues. The ends lost 5 bases at V and 3 bases at J; junction bases unmatched: 5. The V gene's germline CDR1 is LNHDA and CDR2 SQIVND (reference sequence). CDR3 sequence: CASSDRGGYYGYTF. Here the CDR3 DNA reads TGTGCCAGTAGTGACAGGGGAGGTTACTATGGCTACACCTTC.

The V and J genes are TRBV5-1 and TRBJ1-1; D is ambiguous. V was trimmed by 0 bases and J by 0 bases, leaving 3 bases between them. The CDR3 loop spans 13 amino acids. CDR1 and CDR2 (germline): SGHRS, YFSETQ. The CDR3 bases are TGCGCCAGCAGCTTGGTCATGAACACTGAAGCTTTCTTT. Amino acids: CASSLVMNTEAFF. Combining the CDR3 with reference TRBV5-1 and TRBJ1-1 gives the whole variable domain KAGVTQTPRYLIKTRGQQVTLSCSPISGHRSVSWYQQTPGQGLQFLFEYFSETQRNKGNFPGRFSGRQFSNSRSEMNVSTLELGDSALYLCASSLVMNTEAFFGQGTRLTVV.

The genes are TRBV18 and TRBJ1-4; D gene unclear. The ends were cut back, 2 bases at V and 10 bases at J, with 8 bases in the middle. CDR3 size: 12 residues. CDR1 and CDR2 from the germline V gene are KGHSH and LQKENI. The CDR3: CASSPEAGKLFF. In DNA form, the CDR3 reads TGTGCCAGCTCACCAGAGGCCGGAAAACTGTTTTTT.

The chain links TRBV6-1 to TRBJ1-1, with D possibly matching TRBD1 (6 bases). The CDR3 length is 13 residues. The V gene lost 5 bases and the J gene lost 11 bases, with 18 bases spanning the gap. Germline V CDR1 and CDR2: MNHNS, SASEGT. CDR3: CASSLKGRGGAFF. The CDR3, as DNA: TGTGCCAGCAGTCTAAAAGGTAGGGGGGGGGCTTTCTTT.

This clone occurred a few times. The chain is built from TRBV29-1 and TRBJ2-2; 7 bases map to TRBD2. The trim removed 5 bases at V and 4 bases at J, leaving 7 bases unmatched. CDR3 size: 14 residues. Germline V gene data show CDR1 as SQVTM and CDR2 as ANQGSEA. DNA of the CDR3: TGCAGCGTTCTGGGAGGGGCCATCACCGGGGAGCTGTTTTTT. Protein sequence: CSVLGGAITGELFF.

This chain uses TRBV7-2 with TRBJ2-6, with 7 bases aligning to TRBD1. This CDR3 is built from 18 residues. Germline CDR1 SGHTA, CDR2 FQGNSA. After removal of 4 bases from V and 2 bases from J, the junction contained 11 bases not matched to a gene. The CDR3 coding sequence is TGTGCCAGCAGCTCAATAACAACAGGGGAAGCTGGGGCCAACGTCCTGACTTTC. Residues: CASSSITTGEAGANVLTF. Together with reference TRBV7-2 and TRBJ2-6, the CDR3 gives the full variable domain: GAGVSQSPSNKVTEKGKDVELRCDPISGHTALYWYRQSLGQGLEFLIYFQGNSAPDKSGLPSDRFSAERTGGSVSTLTIQRTQQEDSAVYLCASSSITTGEAGANVLTFGAGSRLTVL.

V is TRBV28 and J is TRBJ2-2; 9 bases fit TRBD1. In germline, CDR1 is MDHEN, CDR2 SYDVKM. With 8 bases clipped from V and 0 bases from J, the junction kept 7 bases outside the gene matches. CDR3 size: 16 residues. The DNA of the CDR3 is TGTGCCAGCTTCGGGACAGGGAGGGCGAACACCGGGGAGCTGTTTTTT. Amino acids: CASFGTGRANTGELFF. Together with reference TRBV28 and TRBJ2-2, the CDR3 gives the full variable domain: DVKVTQSSRYLVKRTGEKVFLECVQDMDHENMFWYRQDPGLGLRLIYFSYDVKMKEKGDIPEGYSVSREKKERFSLILESASTNQTSMYLCASFGTGRANTGELFFGEGSRLTVL.

The chain couples TRBV7-3 to TRBJ2-7, with D possibly TRBD2 on 5 matching bases. The CDR3 covers 15 residues. Trimming left V 2 bases short and J 0 bases short, with 11 bases between. Germline CDR1 reads SGHTA; CDR2 reads FQGTGA. Here the CDR3 reads CASSLHPGSSYEQYF. The CDR3 coding sequence is TGTGCCAGCAGCTTACACCCGGGAAGCTCCTACGAGCAGTACTTC.

The rearrangement uses TRBV19 and TRBJ1-2, with TRBD1 matching over 8 bases. From germline, CDR1 is LNHDA and CDR2 SQIVND (reference sequence). J lost 4 bases, V lost 7 bases, and 11 bases had no gene match. The CDR3 is 15 residues long. CDR3 amino acids: CASTETGVPSYGYTF. The CDR3 DNA reads as TGTGCCAGTACCGAGACAGGGGTTCCCTCCTATGGCTACACCTTC.

J is TRBJ2-6 and V is TRBV7-3, with D unclear. Germline-derived CDR1 and CDR2 are SGHTA and FQGTGA. The V end lost 4 bases, the J end lost 4 bases, and 11 bases lay between the germline ends. CDR3 length: 15 residues. The CDR3: CASSSLGLGANVLTF. CDR3 DNA sequence: TGTGCCAGCAGCTCCCTCGGGTTAGGGGCCAACGTCCTGACTTTC.

V gene TRBV6-6 combines with J gene TRBJ1-4, with TRBD1 identical over 10 bases. J lost 7 bases, V lost 6 bases, and 5 bases had no gene match. The CDR3 covers 14 residues. From germline, CDR1 is MNHNY and CDR2 SVGAGI (reference sequence). CDR3 in amino acids: CASSRDRGGEKLFF. For the CDR3, the DNA is TGTGCCAGCAGCCGGGACAGGGGTGGTGAAAAACTGTTTTTT.